Following are 10 T cell receptor beta chains from one sample sequenced in a study of T cell clones after liver transplantation. Libraries were prepared by immunoSEQ multiplex PCR; TCRdb keeps only in-frame clonotypes and omits some of them. The sample carries over 50,000 clones, 84% recorded once. Material: CD4+ T cells from blood, obtained before liver transplant. These receptors were obtained from a human donor who received a liver transplant.

J is TRBJ1-2 and V is TRBV4-2; 7 positions match TRBD1. This CDR3 is built from 15 residues. After removal of 1 base from V and 4 bases from J, the junction contained 6 bases not matched to a gene. The V gene's germline CDR1 is LGHNA and CDR2 YNFKEQ. CDR3 in DNA: TGTGCCAGCAGCCAAGCGGGACAGCCTGGCTATGGCTACACCTTC. Translating gives CASSQAGQPGYGYTF.

This chain connects TRBV6-6 to TRBJ1-2, with TRBD1 as a possible D gene (5 bases). V lost 2 bases to trimming and J lost 3 bases, with 10 bases between them. This CDR3 has 14 amino acids. Looked up from germline, CDR1 is MNHNY and CDR2 is SVGAGI (reference sequence). CDR3 in amino acids: CASSYGGGDYGYTF. The CDR3, as DNA: TGTGCCAGCAGTTACGGGGGGGGAGACTATGGCTACACCTTC.

This chain uses TRBV2 with TRBJ1-5; D gene unclear. The CDR3 is made up of 14 amino acids. V dropped 8 bases and J dropped 7 bases, with 18 bases sitting between them. The germline gives CDR1 SNHLY, CDR2 FYNNEI. The CDR3 DNA sequence: TGTGCCAGCGCACGAAAGGAGGGTCCACAGCCCCAGCATTTT. Residues: CASARKEGPQPQHF.

The rearrangement links TRBV19 to TRBJ2-2, with 7 bases fitting TRBD1. Germline CDR1 LNHDA, CDR2 SQIVND (reference sequence). V gave up 5 bases and J gave up 8 bases; unmatched junction bases: 11. CDR3 length: 15 residues. The DNA of the CDR3 is TGTGCCAGTAGTGGGCAGGGGGTTTCTTCGGGGGAGCTGTTTTTT. Amino acid sequence: CASSGQGVSSGELFF. The whole variable domain, filled in from reference TRBV19 and TRBJ2-2, reads DGGITQSPKYLFRKEGQNVTLSCEQNLNHDAMYWYRQDPGQGLRLIYYSQIVNDFQKGDIAEGYSVSREKKESFPLTVTSAQKNPTAFYLCASSGQGVSSGELFFGEGSRLTVL.

The chain employs TRBV9 and TRBJ2-3; tentatively, D is TRBD2 (5 bases). This CDR3 contains 15 residues. Germline loops: CDR1 SGDLS, CDR2 YYNGEE. V shed 0 bases and J shed 5 bases, with 13 bases lying between them. The CDR3 spells CASSVAPVALDTQYF. CDR3 coding DNA: TGTGCCAGCAGCGTAGCCCCAGTAGCGCTAGATACGCAGTATTTT.

V and J are TRBV12-5 and TRBJ2-7; 10 nucleotides match TRBD1. The CDR3 is made up of 15 amino acids. Trimming cost V 5 bases and J 4 bases; bases outside gene matches: 8. The germline V gene encodes CDR1 LGHNT and CDR2 FRNRAP. CDR3 DNA sequence: TGTGCTAGTGGTCCCTCGACAGGGGGCCATTACGAGCAGTACTTC. Translation: CASGPSTGGHYEQYF.

This clone showed up just once. The genes are TRBV4-3 and TRBJ2-6; D is undetermined. Germline assignment: CDR1 LGHNA and CDR2 YSLEER. The CDR3 covers 15 residues. Trimming removed 2 bases from V and 0 bases from J, with 5 bases in between. The DNA of the CDR3 is TGCGCCAGCAGCCAACGAAGCTCTGGGGCCAACGTCCTGACTTTC. As protein: CASSQRSSGANVLTF.

This clone was seen more than once but under ten times. The chain carries TRBV27 and TRBJ2-7, with 8 nucleotides matching TRBD1. Looked up from germline, CDR1 is MNHEY and CDR2 is SMNVEV (reference sequence). The J segment lost 5 bases and the V segment lost 3 bases, leaving 6 bases of the junction unmatched. The CDR3 consists of 14 residues. In nucleotides, the CDR3 is TGTGCCAGCAGTTTCCGGACAGGGACCCACGAGCAGTACTTC. It translates to CASSFRTGTHEQYF.

The rearrangement joins TRBV29-1 to TRBJ1-1; D gene unclear. The CDR3 runs 11 residues. Germline V gene lookup returns CDR1 SQVTM and CDR2 ANQGSEA. Trimming removed 2 bases at V and 8 bases at J, with 9 bases between. The CDR3 DNA follows: TGCAGCGTTGAAATTCGATCCGAAGCTTTCTTT. Translation: CSVEIRSEAFF. The full variable domain, rest sourced from reference TRBV29-1 and TRBJ1-1, is SAVISQKPSRDICQRGTSLTIQCQVDSQVTMMFWYRQQPGQSLTLIATANQGSEATYESGFVIDKFPISRPNLTFSTLTVSNMSPEDSSIYLCSVEIRSEAFFGQGTRLTVV.

The chain combines TRBV5-1 with TRBJ1-1, with 8 nucleotides matching TRBD1. This CDR3 spans 15 amino acids. V was clipped by 0 bases and J by 3 bases; unmatched bases: 4. Germline V lookup: CDR1 SGHRS, CDR2 YFSETQ. CDR3 loop: CASSLVDRGYTEAFF. The CDR3 DNA follows: TGCGCCAGCAGCTTGGTCGACAGGGGATACACTGAAGCTTTCTTT.